This T cell receptor beta chain was sequenced in a study of spatial heterogeneity in lung cancer. The overall study: The donors were approximately 70 patients with non-small cell lung cancer that was early-stage and untreated. In the raw reads, each unique TCR and UMI combination was present more than ten times on average.

Remarks on this clonotype: Its antigen is not identified.

Every TCR cDNA molecule carried a tag that served as a unique molecular identifier. TCRdb passed the 5' RACE reads through MiXCR, listing each CDR3 protein once. Among around 120,000 distinct CDR3 sequences listed, more than 9% were seen once. The V gene end was trimmed by 4 bases and the J gene end by 6 bases; junction bases not matched to a gene: 7. Germline values: CDR1 MNHEY, CDR2 SVGEGT. The CDR3 is 14 amino acids. Study-wide findings and caveats: Blood showed ubiquitous tumor TCRs more often at resection than at routine follow-up.

The time point is: blood at routine non-recurrence follow-up after resection. Extraction of whole RNA from tumor, nontumor lung or frozen PBMC preceded unsorted sequencing. The source is a male donor with early-stage non-small cell lung cancer. The sequencing used PBMCs, collected at follow-up. The chain employs TRBV6-2 or TRBV6-3 and TRBJ2-7, with 9 bases aligning to TRBD1. CDR3: CASSLQGAITEQYF. CDR3 coding DNA: TGTGCCAGCAGTTTACAGGGGGCGATTACCGAGCAGTACTTC.